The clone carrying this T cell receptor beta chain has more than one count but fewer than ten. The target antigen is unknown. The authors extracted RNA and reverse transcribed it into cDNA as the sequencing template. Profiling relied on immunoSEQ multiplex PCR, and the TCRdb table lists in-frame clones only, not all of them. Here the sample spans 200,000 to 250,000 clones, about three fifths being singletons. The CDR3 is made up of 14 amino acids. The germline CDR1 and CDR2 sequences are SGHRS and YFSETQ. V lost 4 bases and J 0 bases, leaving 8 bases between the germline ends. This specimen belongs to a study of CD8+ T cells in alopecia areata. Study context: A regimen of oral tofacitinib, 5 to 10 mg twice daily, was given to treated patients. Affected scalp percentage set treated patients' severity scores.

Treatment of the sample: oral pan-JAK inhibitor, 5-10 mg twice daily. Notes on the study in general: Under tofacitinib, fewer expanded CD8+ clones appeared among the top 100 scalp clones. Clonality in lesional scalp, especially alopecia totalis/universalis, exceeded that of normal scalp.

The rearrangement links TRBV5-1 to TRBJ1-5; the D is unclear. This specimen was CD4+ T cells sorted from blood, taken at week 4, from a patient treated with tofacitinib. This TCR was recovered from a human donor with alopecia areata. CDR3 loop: CASSPGDSNQPQHF. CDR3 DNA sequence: TGCGCCAGCAGCCCGGGAGATAGCAATCAGCCCCAGCATTTT.